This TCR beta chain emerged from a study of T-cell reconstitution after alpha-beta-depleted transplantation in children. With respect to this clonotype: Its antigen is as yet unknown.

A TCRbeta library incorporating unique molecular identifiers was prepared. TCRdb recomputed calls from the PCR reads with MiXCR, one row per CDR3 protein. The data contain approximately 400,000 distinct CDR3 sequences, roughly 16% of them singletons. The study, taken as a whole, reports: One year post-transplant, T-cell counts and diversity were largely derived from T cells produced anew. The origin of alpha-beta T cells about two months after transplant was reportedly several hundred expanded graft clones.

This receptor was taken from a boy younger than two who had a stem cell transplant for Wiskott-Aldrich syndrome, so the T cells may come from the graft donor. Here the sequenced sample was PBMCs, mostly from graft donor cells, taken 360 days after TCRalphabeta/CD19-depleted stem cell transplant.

The CDR3 reads CASSLRGRLETQYF. In DNA form, the CDR3 reads TGTGCCAGCAGTTTAAGGGGGCGGTTGGAGACCCAGTACTTC. The chain is built from TRBV12-3 or TRBV12-4 and TRBJ2-5; 7 bases align to TRBD1. V shed 2 bases, J shed 5 bases, and the junction held 5 bases outside the gene matches. This CDR3 contains 14 residues.